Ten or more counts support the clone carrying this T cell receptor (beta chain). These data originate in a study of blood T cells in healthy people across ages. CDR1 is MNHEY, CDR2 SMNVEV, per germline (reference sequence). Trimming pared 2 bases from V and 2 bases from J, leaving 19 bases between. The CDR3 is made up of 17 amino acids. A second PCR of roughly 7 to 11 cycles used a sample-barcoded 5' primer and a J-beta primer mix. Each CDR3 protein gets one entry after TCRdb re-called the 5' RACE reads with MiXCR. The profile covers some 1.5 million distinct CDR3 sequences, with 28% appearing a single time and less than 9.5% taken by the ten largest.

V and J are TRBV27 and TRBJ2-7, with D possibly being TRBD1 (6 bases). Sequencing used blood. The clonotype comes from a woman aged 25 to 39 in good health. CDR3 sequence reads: CASSLRTLTGSTYEQYF. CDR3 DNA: TGTGCCAGCAGTTTAAGGACCCTTACAGGGTCGACCTACGAGCAGTACTTC.